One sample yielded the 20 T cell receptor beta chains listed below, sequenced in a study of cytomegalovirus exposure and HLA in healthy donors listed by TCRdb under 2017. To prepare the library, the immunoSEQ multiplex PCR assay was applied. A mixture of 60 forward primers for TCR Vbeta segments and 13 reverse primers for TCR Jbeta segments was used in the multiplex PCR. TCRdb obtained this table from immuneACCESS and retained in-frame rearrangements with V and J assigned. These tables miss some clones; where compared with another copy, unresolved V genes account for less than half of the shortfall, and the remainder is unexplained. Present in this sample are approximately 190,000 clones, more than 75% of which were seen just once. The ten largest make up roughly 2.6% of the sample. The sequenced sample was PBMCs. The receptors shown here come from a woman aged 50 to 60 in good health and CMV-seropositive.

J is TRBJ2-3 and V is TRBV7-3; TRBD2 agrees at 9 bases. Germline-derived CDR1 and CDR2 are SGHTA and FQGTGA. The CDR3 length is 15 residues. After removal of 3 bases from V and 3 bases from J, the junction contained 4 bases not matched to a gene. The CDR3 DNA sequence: TGTGCCAGCAGCTTTAGCGGGGGCACTACAGATACGCAGTATTTT. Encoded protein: CASSFSGGTTDTQYF.

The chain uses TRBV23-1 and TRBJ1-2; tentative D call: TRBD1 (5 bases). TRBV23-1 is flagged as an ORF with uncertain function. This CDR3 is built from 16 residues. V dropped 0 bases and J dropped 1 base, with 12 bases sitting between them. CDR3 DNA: TGCGCCAGCAGTCAATCTAAGGCAGGGCTTAACTATGGCTACACCTTC. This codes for CASSQSKAGLNYGYTF.

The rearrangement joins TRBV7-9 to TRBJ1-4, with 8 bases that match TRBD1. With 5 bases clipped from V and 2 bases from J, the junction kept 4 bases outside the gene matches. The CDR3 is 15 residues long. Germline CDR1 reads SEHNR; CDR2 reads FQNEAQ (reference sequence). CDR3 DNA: TGTGCCAGCAGCCCGCGACAGGGGACTAATGAAAAACTGTTTTTT. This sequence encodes CASSPRQGTNEKLFF.

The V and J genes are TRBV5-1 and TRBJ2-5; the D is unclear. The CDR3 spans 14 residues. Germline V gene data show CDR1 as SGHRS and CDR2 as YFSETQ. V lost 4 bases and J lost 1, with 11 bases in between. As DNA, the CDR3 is TGCGCCAGCAGCGCGGTCTTACTCCAAGAGACCCAGTACTTC. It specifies CASSAVLLQETQYF.

The CDR3 DNA reads TGTGCCAGAAGCTATAAACGACCGGGACAGGGACTCAACGAGCAGTACTTC. Its translation is CARSYKRPGQGLNEQYF. This sequence joins TRBV5-3 and TRBJ2-7; the match to TRBD1 covers 9 bases. TRBV5-3 is recorded as an ORF, its role being uncertain. J lost 5 bases, V lost 3 bases, and 15 bases had no gene match. This CDR3 region has 17 residues.

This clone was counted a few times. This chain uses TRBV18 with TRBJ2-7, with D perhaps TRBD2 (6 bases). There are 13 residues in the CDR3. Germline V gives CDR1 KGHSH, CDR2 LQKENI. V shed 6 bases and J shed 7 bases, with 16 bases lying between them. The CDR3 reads CASSPDMAGEQYF. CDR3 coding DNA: TGTGCCAGCTCCCCCGACATGGCGGGGGAGCAGTACTTC.

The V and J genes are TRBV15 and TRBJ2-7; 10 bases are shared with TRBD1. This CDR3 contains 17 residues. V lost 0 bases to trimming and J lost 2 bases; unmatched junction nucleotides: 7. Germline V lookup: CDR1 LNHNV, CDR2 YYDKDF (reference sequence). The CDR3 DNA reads TGTGCCACCAGCAGAGATGGGGGGACAGGGGCTACCTACGAGCAGTACTTC. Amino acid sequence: CATSRDGGTGATYEQYF.

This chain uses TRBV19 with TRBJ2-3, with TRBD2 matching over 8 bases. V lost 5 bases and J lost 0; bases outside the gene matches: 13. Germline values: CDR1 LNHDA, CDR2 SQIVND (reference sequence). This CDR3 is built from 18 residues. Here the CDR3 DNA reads TGTGCCAGTAGTGTATCTTCCGGGGGGGGCCCTAGCACAGATACGCAGTATTTT. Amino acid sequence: CASSVSSGGGPSTDTQYF.

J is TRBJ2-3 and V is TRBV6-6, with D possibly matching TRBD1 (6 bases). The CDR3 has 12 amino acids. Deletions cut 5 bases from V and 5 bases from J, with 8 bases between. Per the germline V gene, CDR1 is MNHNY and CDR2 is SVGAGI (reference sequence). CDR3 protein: CASSQQGDTQYF. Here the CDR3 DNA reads TGTGCCAGCAGTCAACAGGGAGATACGCAGTATTTT.

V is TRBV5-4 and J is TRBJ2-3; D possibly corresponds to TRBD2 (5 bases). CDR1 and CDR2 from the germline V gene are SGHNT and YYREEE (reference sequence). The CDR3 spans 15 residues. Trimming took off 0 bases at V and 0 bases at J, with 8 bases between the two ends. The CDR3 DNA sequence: TGTGCCAGCAGCTTGGCGACGGGAAGCACAGATACGCAGTATTTT. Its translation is CASSLATGSTDTQYF.

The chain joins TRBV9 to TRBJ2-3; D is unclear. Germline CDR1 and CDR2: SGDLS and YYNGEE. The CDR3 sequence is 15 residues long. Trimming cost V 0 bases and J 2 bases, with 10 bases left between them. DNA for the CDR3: TGTGCCAGCAGCGTAGTGCCCCAGAACACAGATACGCAGTATTTT. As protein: CASSVVPQNTDTQYF.

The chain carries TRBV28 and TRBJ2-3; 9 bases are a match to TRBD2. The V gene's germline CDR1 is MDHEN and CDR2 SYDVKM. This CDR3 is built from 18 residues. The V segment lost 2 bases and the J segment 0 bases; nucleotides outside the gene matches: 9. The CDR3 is CASSLGLAGLTSTDTQYF. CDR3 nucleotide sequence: TGTGCCAGCAGTTTAGGCCTAGCGGGGCTGACTAGCACAGATACGCAGTATTTT. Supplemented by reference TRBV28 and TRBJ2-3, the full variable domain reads DVKVTQSSRYLVKRTGEKVFLECVQDMDHENMFWYRQDPGLGLRLIYFSYDVKMKEKGDIPEGYSVSREKKERFSLILESASTNQTSMYLCASSLGLAGLTSTDTQYFGPGTRLTVL.

The CDR3, as DNA: TGTGCCAGCAATTACCCGGGACAGACGAACACCGGGGAGCTGTTTTTT. It translates to CASNYPGQTNTGELFF. The chain is built from TRBV28 and TRBJ2-2; 7 positions match TRBD1. In germline, CDR1 is MDHEN, CDR2 SYDVKM. The CDR3 extends over 16 amino acids. J lost 0 bases, V lost 7 bases, and 8 bases had no gene match.

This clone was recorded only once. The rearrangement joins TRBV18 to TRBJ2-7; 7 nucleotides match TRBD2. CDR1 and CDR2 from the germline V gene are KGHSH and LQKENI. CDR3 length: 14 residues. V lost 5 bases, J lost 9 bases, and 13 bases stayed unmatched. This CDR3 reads CASSSGLEAGAQYF. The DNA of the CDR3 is TGTGCCAGCTCATCAGGACTAGAAGCTGGTGCGCAGTACTTC.

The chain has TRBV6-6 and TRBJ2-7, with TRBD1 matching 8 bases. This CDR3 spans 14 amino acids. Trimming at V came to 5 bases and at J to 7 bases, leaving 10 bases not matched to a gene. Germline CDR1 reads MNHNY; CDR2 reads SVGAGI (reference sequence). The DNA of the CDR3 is TGTGCCAGCAGTCAACAGACAGGGGCGACAGAGCAGTACTTC. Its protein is CASSQQTGATEQYF.

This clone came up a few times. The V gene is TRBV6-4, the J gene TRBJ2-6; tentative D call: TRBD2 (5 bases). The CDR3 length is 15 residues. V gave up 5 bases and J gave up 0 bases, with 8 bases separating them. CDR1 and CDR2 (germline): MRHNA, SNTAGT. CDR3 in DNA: TGTGCCAGCAGTACCACTAGCTCTGGGGCCAACGTCCTGACTTTC. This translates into CASSTTSSGANVLTF.

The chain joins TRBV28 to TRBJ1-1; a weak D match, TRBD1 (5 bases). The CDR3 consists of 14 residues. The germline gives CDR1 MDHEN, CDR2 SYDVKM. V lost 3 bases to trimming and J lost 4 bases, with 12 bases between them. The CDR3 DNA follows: TGTGCCAGCAGTTTGGGCGGGGGGGGCACTGAAGCTTTCTTT. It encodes CASSLGGGGTEAFF. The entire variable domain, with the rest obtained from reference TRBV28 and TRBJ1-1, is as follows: DVKVTQSSRYLVKRTGEKVFLECVQDMDHENMFWYRQDPGLGLRLIYFSYDVKMKEKGDIPEGYSVSREKKERFSLILESASTNQTSMYLCASSLGGGGTEAFFGQGTRLTVV.

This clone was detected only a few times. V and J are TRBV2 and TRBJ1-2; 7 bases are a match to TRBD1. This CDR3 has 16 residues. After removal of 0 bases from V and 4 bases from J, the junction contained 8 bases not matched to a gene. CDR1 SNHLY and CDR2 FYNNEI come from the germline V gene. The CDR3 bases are TGTGCCAGCAGTGAAGCGAGGCAGGGGGGACTCTATGGCTACACCTTC. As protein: CASSEARQGGLYGYTF.

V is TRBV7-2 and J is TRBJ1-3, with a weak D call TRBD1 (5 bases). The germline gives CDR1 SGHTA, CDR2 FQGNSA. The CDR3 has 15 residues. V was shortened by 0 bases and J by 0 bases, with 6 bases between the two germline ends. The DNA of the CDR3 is TGTGCCAGCAGCTTAGCGGGGCTCTCTGGAAACACCATATATTTT. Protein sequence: CASSLAGLSGNTIYF.

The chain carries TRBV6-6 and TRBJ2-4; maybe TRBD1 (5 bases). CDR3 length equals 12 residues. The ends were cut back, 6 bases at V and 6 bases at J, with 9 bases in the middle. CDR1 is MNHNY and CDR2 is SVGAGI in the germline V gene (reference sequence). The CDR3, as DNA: TGTGCCAGCAGCTCCCAGGGAAACATTCAGTACTTC. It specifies CASSSQGNIQYF.